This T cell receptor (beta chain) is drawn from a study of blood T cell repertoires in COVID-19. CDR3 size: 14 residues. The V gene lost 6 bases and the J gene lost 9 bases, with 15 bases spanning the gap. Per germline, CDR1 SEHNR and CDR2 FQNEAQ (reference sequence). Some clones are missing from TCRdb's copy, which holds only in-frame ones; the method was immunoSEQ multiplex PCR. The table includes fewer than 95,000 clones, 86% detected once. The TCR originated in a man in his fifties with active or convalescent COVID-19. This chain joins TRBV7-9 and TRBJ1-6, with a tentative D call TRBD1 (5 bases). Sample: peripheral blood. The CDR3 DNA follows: TGTGCCAGCAGAGCCGGGACTCCTATTTCACCCCTCCACTTT. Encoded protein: CASRAGTPISPLHF.